The 6 T cell receptor delta chains listed next were all sequenced from one sample in a study of gamma delta lymphoproliferative disorders and STAT genes. TCRdb reran clone calling via CATT on the multiplex PCR reads. Among over 1,500 delta-chain clones listed, 2.5% to 3% were seen once. Genomic DNA from isolated PBMCs served as the sequencing template. The sequenced sample was blood. These receptors were collected from a human donor in good health.

In this sample, this clone turned up a few times. With only one base between it and a far larger clone, this is likely a read error. The chain uses TRDV3 and TRDJ1; 13 bases line up with TRDD3. Germline V CDR1 and CDR2: TVYSNPD, GDNSRS (reference sequence). J lost 0 bases, V lost 5 bases, and 24 bases had no gene match. The CDR3 loop spans 21 amino acids. DNA for the CDR3: TGTGCCCTTCAGTCGATTGTCTATTTACTGGGGGATACGAGGTACACCGATAAACTCATCTTT. As protein: CALQSIVYLLGDTRYTDKLIF.

A remark on this clone: TCRdb lists the protein of a much larger clone for this DNA, which differs at residue 15, so this is likely a read error; the protein given here is translated from the DNA itself. The chain has TRDV3 and TRDJ1, with 10 bases lining up with TRDD3. This CDR3 has 20 residues. Trimming took 2 bases from V and 4 from J; bases not matched to a gene: 25. Germline CDR1 reads TVYSNPD; CDR2 reads GDNSRS (reference sequence). The CDR3 region is CAFEMASYTYWGMVLDKLIF. CDR3 DNA: TGTGCCTTTGAGATGGCCTCCTACACGTACTGGGGGATGGTTCTCGATAAACTCATCTTT.

This clone is categorized as large. Other DNA sequences within the sample encode an identical CDR3. This sequence joins TRAV38-2/DV8 and TRDJ1; the D gene could be TRDD2 or TRDD3 (7 bases each). CDR3 size: 24 residues. CDR1 is TSESDYY, CDR2 QEAYKQQN, per germline. The V end lost 7 bases, the J end lost 0 bases, and 43 bases lay between the germline ends. CDR3 protein: CAYPLSYGTPQGPVLGKYTDKLIF. The CDR3 DNA reads as TGTGCTTATCCCCTTTCCTACGGGACGCCCCAGGGACCTGTACTGGGGAAGTACACCGATAAACTCATCTTT.

Note on this clone: The protein recorded in TCRdb matches a much larger clone and deviates from this DNA's translation at residue 15, suggesting a read error; the protein here is obtained by translating the DNA. This chain connects TRDV1 to TRDJ1; 8 bases align to TRDD3. V lost 0 bases, J lost 3 bases, and 18 bases stayed unmatched. CDR1 and CDR2 (germline): TSWWSYY, QGS. CDR3 length: 20 residues. This chain's CDR3 is CALGELPYWGSHRGADKLIF. The CDR3 coding sequence is TGTGCTCTTGGGGAACTCCCGTACTGGGGGTCCCATCGGGGCGCCGATAAACTCATCTTT.

Regarding this clone: The TCRdb protein, from a much larger clone, departs from this DNA's translation at residue 10, likely by read error; the protein shown derives from the DNA. The chain joins TRDV3 to TRDJ1; TRDD2 matches at 9 bases. CDR1 TVYSNPD and CDR2 GDNSRS come from the germline V gene (reference sequence). Trimming cost V 3 bases and J 1 base; bases outside gene matches: 18. This CDR3 is 18 amino acids long. The CDR3 region has the DNA TGTGCCTTCCCCTTCCTACGTGGGTGGGAGATGTTCACCGATAAACTCATCTTT. It yields the protein CAFPFLRGWEMFTDKLIF.

In its sample, this clone was seen a few times. The rearrangement uses TRDV3 and TRDJ1, with 9 bases that match TRDD3. V shed 3 bases, J shed 4 bases, and the junction held 15 bases outside the gene matches. From germline, CDR1 is TVYSNPD and CDR2 GDNSRS (reference sequence). This CDR3 comprises 16 residues. CDR3 DNA sequence: TGTGCCTTCCGAGGGGGGATACCCGTTAGTGTCGATAAACTCATCTTT. This gives the protein CAFRGGIPVSVDKLIF.